Ten or more counts support the clone carrying this T cell receptor beta chain. The antigen is not known. The CDR3 extends 3 residues past the end of the read, so its final part is completed from the germline J gene. The data were taken from a study of T cell clonality in common variable immunodeficiency. General study findings and limits: What drives increased CVID clonality needs T cell subpopulation sequencing. Compared with controls, CVID subjects had fewer shared TCRbeta clones.

Per germline, CDR1 SEHNR and CDR2 FQNEAQ (reference sequence). This CDR3 spans 11 amino acids. Trimming pared 4 bases from V and 5 bases from J, leaving 6 bases between. Equal genomic DNA amounts from CVID and control samples were sequenced. The table came from immunoSEQ multiplex PCR; TCRdb's copy has only in-frame clones and leaves some out. The specimen has tens of thousands of clones, none found just once. The sequenced sample consisted of peripheral blood mononuclear cells. V is TRBV7-9 and J is TRBJ2-7; maybe TRBD2 (5 bases). This TCR derives from a person aged 18 to 75 in good health. The CDR3 protein is CASSSRDEQYF. The sequenced part of the CDR3 DNA is TGTGCCAGCAGCTCGAGGGACGAG.